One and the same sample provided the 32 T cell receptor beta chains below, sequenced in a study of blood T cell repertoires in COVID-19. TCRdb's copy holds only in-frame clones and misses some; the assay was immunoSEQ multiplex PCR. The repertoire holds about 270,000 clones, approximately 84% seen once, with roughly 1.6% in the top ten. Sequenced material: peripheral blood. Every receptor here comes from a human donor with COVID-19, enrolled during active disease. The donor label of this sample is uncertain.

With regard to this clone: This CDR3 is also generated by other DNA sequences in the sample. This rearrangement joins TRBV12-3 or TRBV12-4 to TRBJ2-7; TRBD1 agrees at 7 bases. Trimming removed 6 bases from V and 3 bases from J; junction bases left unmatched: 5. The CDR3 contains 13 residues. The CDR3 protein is CASSLRQGYEQYF. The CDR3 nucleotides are TGTGCCAGCAGCCTTAGACAGGGCTACGAGCAGTACTTC.

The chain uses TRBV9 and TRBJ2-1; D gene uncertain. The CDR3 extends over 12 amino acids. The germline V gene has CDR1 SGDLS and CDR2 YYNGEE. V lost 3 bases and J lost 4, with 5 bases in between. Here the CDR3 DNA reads TGTGCCAGCAGCGCCCGTTACAATGAGCAGTTCTTC. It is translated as CASSARYNEQFF.

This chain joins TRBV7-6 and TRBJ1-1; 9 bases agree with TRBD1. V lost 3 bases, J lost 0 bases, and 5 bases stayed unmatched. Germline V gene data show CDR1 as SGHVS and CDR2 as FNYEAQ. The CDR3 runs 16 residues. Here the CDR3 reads CASSFITGGMNTEAFF. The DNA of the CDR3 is TGTGCCAGCAGCTTCATCACAGGGGGCATGAACACTGAAGCTTTCTTT.

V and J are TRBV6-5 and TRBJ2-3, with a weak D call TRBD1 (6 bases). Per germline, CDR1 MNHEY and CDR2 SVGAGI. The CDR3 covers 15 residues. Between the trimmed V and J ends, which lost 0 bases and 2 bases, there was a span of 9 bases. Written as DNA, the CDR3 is TGTGCCAGCAGTTACTCGGGGGCAGCCACAGATACGCAGTATTTT. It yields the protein CASSYSGAATDTQYF.

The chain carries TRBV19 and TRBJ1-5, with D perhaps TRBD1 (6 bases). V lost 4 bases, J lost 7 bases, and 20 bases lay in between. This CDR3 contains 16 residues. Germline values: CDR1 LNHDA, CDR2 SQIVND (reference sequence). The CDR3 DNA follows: TGTGCCAGTAGTACCGAGGGCGGGGGGCCGTGGCAGCCCCAGCATTTT. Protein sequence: CASSTEGGGPWQPQHF.

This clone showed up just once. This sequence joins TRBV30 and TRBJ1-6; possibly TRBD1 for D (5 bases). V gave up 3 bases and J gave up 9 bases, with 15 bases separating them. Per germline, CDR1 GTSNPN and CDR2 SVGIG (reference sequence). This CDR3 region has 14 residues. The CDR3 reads CAWSPGLPRSPLHF. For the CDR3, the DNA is TGTGCCTGGAGCCCGGGACTCCCTCGTTCACCCCTCCACTTT.

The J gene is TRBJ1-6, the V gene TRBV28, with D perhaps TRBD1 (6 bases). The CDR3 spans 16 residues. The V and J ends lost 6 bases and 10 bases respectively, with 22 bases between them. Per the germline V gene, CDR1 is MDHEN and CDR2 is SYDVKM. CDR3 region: CASRRGGGQSRSPLHF. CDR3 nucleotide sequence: TGTGCCAGCAGACGGGGGGGCGGACAGTCGAGGTCACCCCTCCACTTT. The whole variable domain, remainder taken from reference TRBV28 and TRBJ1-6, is DVKVTQSSRYLVKRTGEKVFLECVQDMDHENMFWYRQDPGLGLRLIYFSYDVKMKEKGDIPEGYSVSREKKERFSLILESASTNQTSMYLCASRRGGGQSRSPLHFGNGTRLTVT.

CDR3 nucleotides: TGCGCCAGCAGCCAGGGACTGAGTAATGAAAAACTGTTTTTT. Translating gives CASSQGLSNEKLFF. This chain joins TRBV4-1 and TRBJ1-4; D possibly corresponds to TRBD1 (5 bases). V was clipped by 3 bases and J by 4 bases, with 9 bases between them. The CDR3 is 14 residues long. The germline V gene has CDR1 MGHRA and CDR2 YSYEKL.

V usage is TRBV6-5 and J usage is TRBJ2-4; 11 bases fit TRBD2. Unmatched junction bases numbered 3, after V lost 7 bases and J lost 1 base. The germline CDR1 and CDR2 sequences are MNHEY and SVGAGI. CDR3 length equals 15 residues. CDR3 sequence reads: CASTRTSGAKNIQYF. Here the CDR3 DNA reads TGTGCCAGCACCCGGACTAGCGGGGCCAAAAACATTCAGTACTTC.

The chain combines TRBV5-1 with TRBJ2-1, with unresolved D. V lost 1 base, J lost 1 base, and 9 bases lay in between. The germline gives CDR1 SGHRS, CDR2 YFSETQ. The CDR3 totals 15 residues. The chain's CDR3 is CASSLSTDSYNEQFF. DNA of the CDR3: TGCGCCAGCAGCTTGTCTACCGATTCCTACAATGAGCAGTTCTTC.

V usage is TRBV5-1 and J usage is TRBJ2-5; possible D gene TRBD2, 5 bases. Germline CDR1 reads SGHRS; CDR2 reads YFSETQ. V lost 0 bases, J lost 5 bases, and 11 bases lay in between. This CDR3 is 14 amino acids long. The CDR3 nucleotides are TGCGCCAGCAGCTTGGCCGGGGTTGGGGAGACCCAGTACTTC. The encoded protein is CASSLAGVGETQYF.

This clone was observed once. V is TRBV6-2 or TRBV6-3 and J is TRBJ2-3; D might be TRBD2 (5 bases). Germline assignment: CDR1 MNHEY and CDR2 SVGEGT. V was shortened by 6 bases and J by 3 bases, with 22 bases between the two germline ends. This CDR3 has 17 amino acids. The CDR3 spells CASSPNQLEVETDTQYF. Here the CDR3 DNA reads TGTGCCAGCAGCCCTAACCAACTAGAGGTGGAGACAGATACGCAGTATTTT.

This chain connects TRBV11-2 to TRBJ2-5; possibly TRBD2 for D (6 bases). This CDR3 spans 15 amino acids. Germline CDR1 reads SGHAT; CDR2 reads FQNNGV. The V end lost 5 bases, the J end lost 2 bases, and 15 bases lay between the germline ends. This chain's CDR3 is CASSPSGGRQETQYF. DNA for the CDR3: TGTGCCAGCAGCCCCTCGGGTGGGAGGCAAGAGACCCAGTACTTC. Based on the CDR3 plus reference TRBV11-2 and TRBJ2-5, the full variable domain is EAGVAQSPRYKIIEKRQSVAFWCNPISGHATLYWYQQILGQGPKLLIQFQNNGVVDDSQLPKDRFSAERLKGVDSTLKIQPAKLEDSAVYLCASSPSGGRQETQYFGPGTRLLVL.

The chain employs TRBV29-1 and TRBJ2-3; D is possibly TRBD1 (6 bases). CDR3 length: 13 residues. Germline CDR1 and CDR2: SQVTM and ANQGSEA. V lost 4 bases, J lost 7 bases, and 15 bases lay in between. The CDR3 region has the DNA TGCAGCGTTGTAGGGCAGGGGAAAAATACGCAGTATTTT. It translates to CSVVGQGKNTQYF.

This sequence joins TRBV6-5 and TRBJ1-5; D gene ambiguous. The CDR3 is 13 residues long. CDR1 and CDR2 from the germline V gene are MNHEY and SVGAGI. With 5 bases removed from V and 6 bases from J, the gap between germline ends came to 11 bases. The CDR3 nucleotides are TGTGCCAGCAGTCGGGGTGGCATTCAGCCCCAGCATTTT. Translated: CASSRGGIQPQHF.

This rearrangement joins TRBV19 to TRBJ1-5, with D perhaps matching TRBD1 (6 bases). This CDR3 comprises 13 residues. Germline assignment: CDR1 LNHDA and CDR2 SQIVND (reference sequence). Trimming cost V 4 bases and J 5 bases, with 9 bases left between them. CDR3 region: CASSTGEDQPQHF. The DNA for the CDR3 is TGTGCCAGTAGTACAGGGGAAGATCAGCCCCAGCATTTT.

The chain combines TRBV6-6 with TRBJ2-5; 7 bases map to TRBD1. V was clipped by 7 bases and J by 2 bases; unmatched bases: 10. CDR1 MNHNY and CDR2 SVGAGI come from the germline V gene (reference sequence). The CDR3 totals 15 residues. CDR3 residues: CASTGGRGQQETQYF. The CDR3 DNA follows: TGTGCCAGCACCGGCGGTAGGGGACAGCAAGAGACCCAGTACTTC.

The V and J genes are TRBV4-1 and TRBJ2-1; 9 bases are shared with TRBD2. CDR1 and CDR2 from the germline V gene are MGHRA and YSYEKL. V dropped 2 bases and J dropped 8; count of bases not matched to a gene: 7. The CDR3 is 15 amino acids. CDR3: CASSQLAGGPHEQFF. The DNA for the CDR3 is TGCGCCAGCAGCCAACTCGCGGGAGGGCCACATGAGCAGTTCTTC.

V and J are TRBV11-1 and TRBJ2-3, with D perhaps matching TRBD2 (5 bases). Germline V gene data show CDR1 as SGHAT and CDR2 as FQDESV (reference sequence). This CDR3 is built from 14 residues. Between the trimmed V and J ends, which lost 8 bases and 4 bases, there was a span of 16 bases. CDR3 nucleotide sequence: TGTGCCAGCGCCCGCGGGTCCACCTCAGATACGCAGTATTTT. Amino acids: CASARGSTSDTQYF.

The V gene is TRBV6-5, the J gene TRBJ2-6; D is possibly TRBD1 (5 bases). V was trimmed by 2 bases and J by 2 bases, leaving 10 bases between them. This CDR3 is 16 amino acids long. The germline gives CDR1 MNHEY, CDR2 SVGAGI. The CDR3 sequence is CASSYAGNPGANVLTF. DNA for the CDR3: TGTGCCAGCAGTTACGCAGGGAACCCTGGGGCCAACGTCCTGACTTTC.

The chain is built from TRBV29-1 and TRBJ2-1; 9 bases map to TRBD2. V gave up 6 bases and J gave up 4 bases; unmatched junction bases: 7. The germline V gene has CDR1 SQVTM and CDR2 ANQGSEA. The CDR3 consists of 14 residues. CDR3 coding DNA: TGCAGCGTAGCGTCTAGCGGGACTTACAATGAGCAGTTCTTC. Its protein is CSVASSGTYNEQFF.

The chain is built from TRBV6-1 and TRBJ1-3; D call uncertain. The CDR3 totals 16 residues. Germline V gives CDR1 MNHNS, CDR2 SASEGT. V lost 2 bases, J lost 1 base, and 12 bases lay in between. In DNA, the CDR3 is TGTGCCAGCAGTGAATATTGGAGGGTATCTGGAAACACCATATATTTT. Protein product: CASSEYWRVSGNTIYF.

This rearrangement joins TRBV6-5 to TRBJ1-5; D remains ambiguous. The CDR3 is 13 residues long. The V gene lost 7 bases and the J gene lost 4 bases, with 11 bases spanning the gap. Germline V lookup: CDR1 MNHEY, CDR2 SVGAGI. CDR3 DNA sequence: TGTGCCAGCACAAACAGTCCTAATCAGCCCCAGCATTTT. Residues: CASTNSPNQPQHF.

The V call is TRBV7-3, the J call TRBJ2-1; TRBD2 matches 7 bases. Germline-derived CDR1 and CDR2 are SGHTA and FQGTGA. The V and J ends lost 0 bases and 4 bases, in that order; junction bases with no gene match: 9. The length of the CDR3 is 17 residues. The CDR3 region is CASSLTSGGSSYNEQFF. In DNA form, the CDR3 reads TGTGCCAGCAGCTTAACTTCCGGCGGGAGTTCGTACAATGAGCAGTTCTTC.

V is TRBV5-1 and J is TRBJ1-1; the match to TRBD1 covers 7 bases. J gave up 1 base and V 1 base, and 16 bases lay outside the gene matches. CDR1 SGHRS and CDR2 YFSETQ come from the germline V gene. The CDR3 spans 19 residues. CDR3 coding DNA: TGCGCCAGCAGCTTGAACAGGGGCGTCCTTGGGCCGGAGAACACTGAAGCTTTCTTT. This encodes CASSLNRGVLGPENTEAFF.

CDR3 in DNA: TGTGCCAGCAGCGTAGCTGGCGGGACGGGGAGGTACGAGCAGTACTTC. This translates into CASSVAGGTGRYEQYF. This sequence joins TRBV9 and TRBJ2-7; D may be TRBD2 (6 bases). The CDR3 loop spans 16 amino acids. From germline, CDR1 is SGDLS and CDR2 YYNGEE. The V end lost 0 bases, the J end lost 4 bases, and 17 bases lay between the germline ends.

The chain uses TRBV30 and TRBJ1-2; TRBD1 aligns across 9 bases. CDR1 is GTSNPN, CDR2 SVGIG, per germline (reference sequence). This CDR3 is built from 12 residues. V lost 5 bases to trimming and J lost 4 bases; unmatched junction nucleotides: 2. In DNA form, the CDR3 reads TGTGCCTGGGCGACAGGGGGCTATGGCTACACCTTC. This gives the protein CAWATGGYGYTF.

The DNA for the CDR3 is TGTGCCAGCAGCCTTGGGCCACGGGGTGAAGCTTTCTTT. Translation gives CASSLGPRGEAFF. The gene calls are TRBV5-4 and TRBJ1-1; no definite D call. CDR1 and CDR2 (germline): SGHNT, YYREEE (reference sequence). The CDR3 runs 13 residues. Trimming took 4 bases from V and 7 from J, leaving 14 bases between them.

CDR3 region: CASIIAGNTGELFF. Here the CDR3 DNA reads TGTGCCAGCATAATAGCGGGGAACACCGGGGAGCTGTTTTTT. V usage is TRBV28 and J usage is TRBJ2-2, with 7 bases that match TRBD2. V was clipped by 7 bases and J by 1 base; unmatched bases: 3. CDR1 and CDR2 from the germline V gene are MDHEN and SYDVKM. The CDR3 is made up of 14 amino acids.

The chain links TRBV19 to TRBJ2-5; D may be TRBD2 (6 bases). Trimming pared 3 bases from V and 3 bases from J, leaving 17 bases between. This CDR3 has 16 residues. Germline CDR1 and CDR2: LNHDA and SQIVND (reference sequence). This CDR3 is CASSILAGRMKETQYF. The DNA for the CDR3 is TGTGCCAGTAGTATTTTGGCAGGGAGGATGAAAGAGACCCAGTACTTC.

The CDR3 loop reads CASSQNPGTPGGGYTF. The CDR3 region has the DNA TGTGCCAGCAGCCAGAACCCCGGGACTCCGGGAGGTGGCTACACCTTC. The rearrangement joins TRBV3-1 (or the pseudogene TRBV3-2) to TRBJ1-2; D perhaps matches TRBD1 (5 bases). V shed 3 bases and J shed 7 bases, with 21 bases lying between them. The length of the CDR3 is 16 residues. Germline V CDR1 and CDR2: LGHDT, YNNKEL (reference sequence).

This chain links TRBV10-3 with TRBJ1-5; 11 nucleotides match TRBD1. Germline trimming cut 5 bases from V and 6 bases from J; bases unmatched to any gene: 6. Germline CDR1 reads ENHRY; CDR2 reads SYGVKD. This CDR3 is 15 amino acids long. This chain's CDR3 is CAISTGTGGSQPQHF. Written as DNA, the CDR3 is TGTGCCATCAGTACCGGGACAGGGGGGTCTCAGCCCCAGCATTTT.